Here is one T cell receptor (beta chain) with its context. Antigen specificity is unknown. Clones were read by immunoSEQ multiplex PCR, and TCRdb kept only the in-frame ones, dropping some. Of about 79,000 clones in the sample, about 70% were seen once. The sample comes from a study of vaccination effects on CD4 cells after COVID-19. V was trimmed by 3 bases and J by 0 bases, leaving 12 bases between them. From germline, CDR1 is KGHSH and CDR2 LQKENI. CDR3 length: 17 residues. Using viral peptide pools, the ViraFEST assay grew out antigen-specific CD4+ T cells prior to sequencing. Following a roughly 9-day culture, CD4+ T cells were purified. Each vaccine recipient was nucleocapsid antibody negative and had no prior SARS-CoV-2 infection. In the cultures, half the medium was exchanged for IL-2 medium on days 3 and 7.

The sequenced sample was CD4+ T cells from PBMCs cultured with HCoV-229E spike peptides, obtained before COVID-19 vaccination. The TCR comes from a human donor who received a COVID-19 vaccine. The chain is built from TRBV18 and TRBJ1-6; D not resolved. DNA of the CDR3: TGTGCCAGCTCACCCAATTCGATTAGCTCCTATAATTCACCCCTCCACTTT. It is translated as CASSPNSISSYNSPLHF. The full variable domain, in which reference TRBV18 and TRBJ1-6 provide the parts outside the CDR3, is NAGVMQNPRHLVRRRGQEARLRCSPMKGHSHVYWYRQLPEEGLKFMVYLQKENIIDESGMPKERFSAEFPKEGPSILRIQQVVRGDSAAYFCASSPNSISSYNSPLHFGNGTRLTVT.